This T cell receptor beta chain was obtained from a study of T cell responses to AZD1222 COVID-19 vaccine. CDR3 length: 14 amino acids. V was shortened by 1 base and J by 5 bases, with 11 bases between the two germline ends. Germline V gives CDR1 SEHNR, CDR2 FQNEAQ (reference sequence). Some clones are missing from TCRdb's copy, which holds only in-frame ones; the method was immunoSEQ multiplex PCR. Among about 120,000 clones, roughly nine tenths were seen once, and the ten largest hold around 3%. This rearrangement joins TRBV7-9 to TRBJ1-1; TRBD1 is a possible D gene (6 bases). Sequenced here: peripheral blood, sampled 28 days after the second AZD1222 dose. This receptor was obtained from an adult who received the AZD1222 COVID-19 vaccine. The CDR3 coding sequence is TGTGCCAGCAGCTTAGAGGGGGTAGGAACTGAAGCTTTCTTT. Residues: CASSLEGVGTEAFF.